The text below deals with one T cell receptor (beta chain). Its antigen is not identified. The entry originates in a study of beta chain features in type 1 diabetes. Whole-study context: Patients and healthy donors were similar in age, gender and cell yields. Whole-study results and caveats: Whatever favoring of shorter templates PCR might show would apply equally to patients and controls. Significant though moderate, a shortening of TCRB CDR3s appeared in all four CD4+ subsets of Type 1 diabetes patients.

The V gene's germline CDR1 is SGHTA and CDR2 FQGTGA. The length of the CDR3 is 13 residues. V lost 5 bases and J lost 0, with 7 bases in between. What was sequenced were expressed TCRB transcripts, since all of the isolated RNA had been reverse transcribed. The table came from immunoSEQ multiplex PCR; TCRdb's copy has only in-frame clones and leaves some out. The profile shows approximately 170,000 clones, roughly 9.1% of them singletons. The receptor's source is a woman aged 18-29 years in good health. This rearrangement joins TRBV7-3 to TRBJ1-1, with D hard to call. The sample was central memory CD4+ T cells from blood. The CDR3 region has the DNA TGTGCCAGCAGCCCACAGCTGAACACTGAAGCTTTCTTT. It codes for CASSPQLNTEAFF.